The 9 T cell receptor beta chains below come from one sample, sequenced in a study of radiotherapy plus CTLA-4 blockade in lung cancer. Assay: immunoSEQ multiplex PCR; the TCRdb copy retains only in-frame clones and omits some. This sample has 35,000 to 55,000 clones, with about 70% found just once. The sequencing here drew on peripheral blood, taken from a patient treated with radiotherapy plus ipilimumab. The receptor set was obtained from a human donor with non-small cell lung cancer who had a partial response to radiotherapy plus ipilimumab.

This chain connects TRBV23-1 to TRBJ1-2; TRBD1 aligns across 7 bases. TRBV23-1 is labeled an ORF, and its function is uncertain. After removal of 9 bases from V and 0 bases from J, the junction contained 1 base not matched to a gene. CDR3 length equals 12 residues. DNA for the CDR3: TGCGCCAGGACAGGGACTAACTATGGCTACACCTTC. Protein sequence: CARTGTNYGYTF.

V is TRBV19 and J is TRBJ1-5, with a possible D match to TRBD1 (5 bases). Germline lookup yields CDR1 LNHDA and CDR2 SQIVND (reference sequence). The CDR3 length is 13 residues. Trimming removed 6 bases at V and 3 bases at J, with 9 bases between. DNA of the CDR3: TGTGCCAGTAGCCAGGGCGCCAATCAGCCCCAGCATTTT. The encoded protein is CASSQGANQPQHF.

The chain combines TRBV4-2 with TRBJ1-2, with a possible D match to TRBD1 (6 bases). Per germline, CDR1 LGHNA and CDR2 YNFKEQ. With 4 bases removed from V and 0 bases from J, the gap between germline ends came to 15 bases. The CDR3 extends over 16 amino acids. The CDR3 DNA reads TGTGCCAGCAGCCCCCAGACAGGACCAGCTAACTATGGCTACACCTTC. Protein sequence: CASSPQTGPANYGYTF.

The rearrangement links TRBV18 to TRBJ2-7, with D possibly matching TRBD2 (6 bases). The germline V gene has CDR1 KGHSH and CDR2 LQKENI. Trimming left V 2 bases short and J 3 bases short, with 11 bases between. The CDR3 extends over 14 amino acids. CDR3 sequence reads: CASSPSRELYEQYF. The CDR3 nucleotides read TGTGCCAGCTCACCATCCCGGGAGCTCTACGAGCAGTACTTC.

There are a few counts of this clone. The genes are TRBV6-9 and TRBJ1-3, with D unresolved. Germline V lookup: CDR1 MNHGY, CDR2 SVAAGI. The CDR3 has 13 amino acids. Trimming took 7 bases from V and 1 from J, leaving 8 bases between them. The chain's CDR3 is CASTQRSGNTIYF. Written as DNA, the CDR3 is TGTGCCAGCACTCAGAGGTCTGGAAACACCATATATTTT.

The CDR3, as DNA: TGTGCCAGCAACCATCAGGGGTCTGGAAACACCATATATTTT. It encodes CASNHQGSGNTIYF. This chain joins TRBV7-9 and TRBJ1-3; D perhaps matches TRBD1 (6 bases). CDR1 is SEHNR and CDR2 is FQNEAQ in the germline V gene (reference sequence). Trimming pared 7 bases from V and 1 base from J, leaving 11 bases between. This CDR3 spans 14 amino acids. The full variable domain, completed using reference TRBV7-9 and TRBJ1-3, is DTGVSQNPRHKITKRGQNVTFRCDPISEHNRLYWYRQTLGQGPEFLTYFQNEAQLEKSRLLSDRFSAERPKGSFSTLEIQRTEQGDSAMYLCASNHQGSGNTIYFGEGSWLTVV.

V usage is TRBV5-1 and J usage is TRBJ2-1; no reliable D call. V was cut by 2 bases and J by 1 base, with 7 bases left in between. Germline CDR1 and CDR2: SGHRS and YFSETQ. This CDR3 comprises 14 residues. As DNA, the CDR3 is TGCGCCAGCAGCTTCTCGACATCCTACAATGAGCAGTTCTTC. Amino acid sequence: CASSFSTSYNEQFF.

The chain links TRBV18 to TRBJ2-5; no clear D. Trimming took 0 bases from V and 1 from J, leaving 6 bases between them. CDR1 is KGHSH and CDR2 is LQKENI in the germline V gene. The CDR3 sequence is 14 residues long. Written as DNA, the CDR3 is TGTGCCAGCTCACCACCATCTCTCCAAGAGACCCAGTACTTC. Its translation: CASSPPSLQETQYF.

This clone was seen a few times. The V call is TRBV19, the J call TRBJ1-1; TRBD1 aligns across 8 bases. CDR3 length: 15 residues. The V segment lost 5 bases and the J segment 4 bases; nucleotides outside the gene matches: 9. Germline values: CDR1 LNHDA, CDR2 SQIVND (reference sequence). This CDR3 is CASSGQGSRSTEAFF. DNA of the CDR3: TGTGCCAGTAGTGGACAGGGTAGTAGGAGCACTGAAGCTTTCTTT. Looking up the rest from reference TRBV19 and TRBJ1-1 gives the full variable domain: DGGITQSPKYLFRKEGQNVTLSCEQNLNHDAMYWYRQDPGQGLRLIYYSQIVNDFQKGDIAEGYSVSREKKESFPLTVTSAQKNPTAFYLCASSGQGSRSTEAFFGQGTRLTVV.